The rows below give T cell receptor beta chains drawn from one sample of a study of graft-versus-host responses after intestinal transplantation. Antigen specificity for these receptors is unknown. Sequencing was performed with immunoSEQ multiplex PCR; in TCRdb, only in-frame clones are kept and a portion is missing. The sample has about 83,000 clones, about 89% seen once. Sample: unstimulated CD4+ T cells sorted from spleen or lymph node cells, taken before intestinal transplant. All receptors come from a human donor who received an intestinal transplant. CDR3s include the opening cysteine and the closing phenylalanine or tryptophan. Fields, in order: V gene, J gene, CDR3 length, clone size, D gene, CDR3 protein, CDR3 DNA. The D gene is left open where the match is weak. For some rows the clone size is stated as once, few or many, or as a class when expanded; others skip it.

V: TRBV6-1; J: TRBJ2-7; length: 15; size: once; D: NA; CDR3: CASTERGFSSYEQYF; DNA: TGTGCCAGCACCGAGAGGGGGTTTAGCTCCTACGAGCAGTACTTC
V: TRBV7-3; J: TRBJ2-3; length: 14; size: NA; D: TRBD2; CDR3: CASSSGGSLDTQYF; DNA: TGTGCCAGCAGCTCGGGCGGGAGCTTAGATACGCAGTATTTT
V: TRBV6-5; J: TRBJ1-1; length: 14; size: once; D: TRBD1; CDR3: CASSATGGGTEAFF; DNA: TGTGCCAGCAGCGCAACAGGGGGGGGGACTGAAGCTTTCTTT
V: TRBV10-3; J: TRBJ2-7; length: 16; size: NA; D: TRBD2; CDR3: CAISERGTSRDYEQYF; DNA: TGTGCCATCAGTGAGAGAGGGACTAGCAGGGACTACGAGCAGTACTTC
V: TRBV27; J: TRBJ1-1; length: 14; size: NA; D: NA; CDR3: CASSFIGPNTEAFF; DNA: TGTGCCAGCAGTTTTATTGGGCCGAACACTGAAGCTTTCTTT
V: TRBV11-2; J: TRBJ2-1; length: 15; size: NA; D: NA; CDR3: CASSLETPSYNEQFF; DNA: TGTGCCAGCAGCTTAGAGACTCCCTCCTACAATGAGCAGTTCTTC
V: TRBV6-1; J: TRBJ2-1; length: 11; size: NA; D: NA; CDR3: CASSETGEQFF; DNA: TGTGCCAGCAGTGAGACGGGAGAGCAGTTCTTC
V: TRBV28; J: TRBJ2-1; length: 13; size: NA; D: NA; CDR3: CASSLSGINEQFF; DNA: TGTGCCAGCAGTTTATCAGGGATCAATGAGCAGTTCTTC
V: TRBV7-3; J: TRBJ2-2; length: 15; size: NA; D: TRBD1; CDR3: CASSLTGQGAGELFF; DNA: TGTGCCAGCAGCTTAACGGGACAGGGGGCCGGGGAGCTGTTTTTT
V: TRBV9; J: TRBJ2-1; length: 16; size: NA; D: TRBD2; CDR3: CASSVGGGGAVNEQFF; DNA: TGTGCCAGCAGCGTAGGGGGCGGGGGGGCGGTCAATGAGCAGTTCTTC
V: TRBV5-1; J: TRBJ1-1; length: 12; size: NA; D: NA; CDR3: CASSLEGTEAFF; DNA: TGCGCCAGCAGCTTGGAGGGGACTGAAGCTTTCTTT
V: TRBV15; J: TRBJ1-2; length: 12; size: NA; D: NA; CDR3: CATSRGREGYTF; DNA: TGTGCCACCAGCAGAGGCAGGGAAGGCTACACCTTC
V: TRBV6-1; J: TRBJ1-2; length: 13; size: NA; D: NA; CDR3: CASSTYRDAGYTF; DNA: TGTGCCAGCAGTACCTACAGGGATGCTGGCTACACCTTC
V: TRBV29-1; J: TRBJ1-1; length: 11; size: NA; D: NA; CDR3: CSGEVNTEAFF; DNA: TGCAGCGGGGAGGTGAACACTGAAGCTTTCTTT
V: TRBV14; J: TRBJ1-6; length: 13; size: NA; D: NA; CDR3: CASSQVGISPLHF; DNA: TGTGCCAGCAGCCAAGTTGGCATTTCACCCCTCCACTTT
V: TRBV6-1; J: TRBJ1-2; length: 17; size: NA; D: TRBD1; CDR3: CASSDRQGAVWIYGYTF; DNA: TGTGCCAGCAGTGATAGACAGGGGGCCGTTTGGATTTATGGCTACACCTTC
V: TRBV5-4; J: TRBJ1-6; length: 15; size: NA; D: NA; CDR3: CASSLDSSYNSPLHF; DNA: TGTGCCAGCAGTTTGGACAGCTCCTATAATTCACCCCTCCACTTT
V: TRBV28; J: TRBJ2-2; length: 15; size: NA; D: TRBD2; CDR3: CASVTGGTNTGELFF; DNA: TGTGCCAGCGTAACGGGAGGGACCAACACCGGGGAGCTGTTTTTT
V: TRBV27; J: TRBJ2-3; length: 15; size: NA; D: TRBD2; CDR3: CASSLGSGGSDTQYF; DNA: TGTGCCAGCAGTTTGGGTAGCGGGGGCTCAGATACGCAGTATTTT
V: TRBV28; J: TRBJ1-2; length: 15; size: NA; D: NA; CDR3: CASSLSSREEYGYTF; DNA: TGTGCCAGCAGTTTATCGAGCAGGGAAGAATATGGCTACACCTTC
V: TRBV11-1; J: TRBJ2-1; length: 17; size: NA; D: NA; CDR3: CASSPPRRVRSYNEQFF; DNA: TGTGCCAGCAGCCCTCCTCGTCGGGTCCGCTCCTACAATGAGCAGTTCTTC
V: TRBV18; J: TRBJ1-2; length: 15; size: NA; D: TRBD1; CDR3: CASSLLTGPNYGYTF; DNA: TGTGCCAGCTCACTGTTGACAGGGCCGAACTATGGCTACACCTTC
V: TRBV18; J: TRBJ1-3; length: 15; size: NA; D: NA; CDR3: CASSPQQAEGNTIYF; DNA: TGTGCCAGCTCACCACAGCAGGCAGAAGGAAACACCATATATTTT
V: TRBV9; J: TRBJ2-7; length: 14; size: once; D: NA; CDR3: CASSPTWGPYEQYF; DNA: TGTGCCAGCAGCCCAACGTGGGGGCCCTACGAGCAGTACTTC
V: TRBV15; J: TRBJ1-5; length: 15; size: NA; D: NA; CDR3: CATSRGGPRNQPQHF; DNA: TGTGCCACCAGCAGAGGGGGGCCACGCAATCAGCCCCAGCATTTT
V: TRBV4-1; J: TRBJ2-3; length: 15; size: NA; D: NA; CDR3: CASSQDASGTDTQYF; DNA: TGCGCCAGCAGCCAAGATGCGTCTGGCACAGATACGCAGTATTTT
V: TRBV9; J: TRBJ1-2; length: 13; size: NA; D: TRBD1; CDR3: CASSTGENYGYTF; DNA: TGTGCCAGCAGCACAGGGGAGAACTATGGCTACACCTTC
V: TRBV29-1; J: TRBJ2-1; length: 18; size: NA; D: TRBD2; CDR3: CSVSPGLATQSSYNEQFF; DNA: TGCAGCGTATCGCCGGGACTAGCGACCCAGAGCTCCTACAATGAGCAGTTCTTC
V: TRBV19; J: TRBJ1-5; length: 14; size: NA; D: NA; CDR3: CASSIEGGHQPQHF; DNA: TGTGCCAGTAGTATAGAAGGGGGACATCAGCCCCAGCATTTT
V: TRBV28; J: TRBJ2-2; length: 13; size: NA; D: NA; CDR3: CASSLSDTGELFF; DNA: TGTGCCAGCAGTTTATCGGACACCGGGGAGCTGTTTTTT
V: TRBV6-5; J: TRBJ1-1; length: 15; size: NA; D: TRBD1; CDR3: CASSYRQGWGTEAFF; DNA: TGTGCCAGCAGTTACAGACAGGGGTGGGGCACTGAAGCTTTCTTT
V: TRBV29-1; J: TRBJ2-5; length: 13; size: NA; D: TRBD1; CDR3: CSVRQGGTETQYF; DNA: TGCAGCGTTAGACAGGGTGGAACAGAGACCCAGTACTTC
V: TRBV18; J: TRBJ2-6; length: 20; size: NA; D: NA; CDR3: CASSPRTSGSDPPGANVLTF; DNA: TGTGCCAGCTCACCACGAACCAGCGGGTCTGACCCCCCTGGGGCCAACGTCCTGACTTTC
V: TRBV5-1; J: TRBJ1-2; length: 14; size: NA; D: TRBD1; CDR3: CASSGTGTSYGYTF; DNA: TGCGCCAGCAGCGGGACAGGGACTTCCTATGGCTACACCTTC
V: TRBV4-2; J: TRBJ2-7; length: 16; size: NA; D: TRBD2; CDR3: CASSPSPSGVLGEQYF; DNA: TGTGCCAGCAGCCCGTCCCCTAGCGGGGTACTGGGGGAGCAGTACTTC
V: TRBV5-1; J: TRBJ2-7; length: 15; size: NA; D: TRBD2; CDR3: CASSLGLAVSYEQYF; DNA: TGCGCCAGCAGCTTGGGCCTAGCGGTGTCCTACGAGCAGTACTTC
V: TRBV30; J: TRBJ2-7; length: 14; size: NA; D: NA; CDR3: CAWSVGGVKYEQYF; DNA: TGTGCCTGGAGTGTAGGCGGGGTGAAATACGAGCAGTACTTC
V: TRBV5-1; J: TRBJ2-7; length: 14; size: NA; D: NA; CDR3: CASKFSDTYYEQYF; DNA: TGCGCCAGCAAGTTTTCGGACACCTACTACGAGCAGTACTTC
V: TRBV4-1; J: TRBJ1-2; length: 14; size: NA; D: NA; CDR3: CASSPREGGYGYTF; DNA: TGCGCCAGCAGCCCCCGGGAGGGAGGCTATGGCTACACCTTC
V: TRBV4-1; J: TRBJ2-2; length: 18; size: NA; D: NA; CDR3: CASSQDHGSSANTGELFF; DNA: TGCGCCAGCAGCCAAGATCATGGTAGCTCAGCGAACACCGGGGAGCTGTTTTTT
V: TRBV6-1; J: TRBJ2-7; length: 14; size: NA; D: TRBD2; CDR3: CASSEGSGRNEQYF; DNA: TGTGCCAGCAGTGAAGGTAGCGGGAGGAACGAGCAGTACTTC
V: TRBV6-5; J: TRBJ1-2; length: 13; size: once; D: NA; CDR3: CASSYSGTLGYTF; DNA: TGTGCCAGCAGTTACTCCGGGACTCTGGGCTACACCTTC
V: TRBV6-4; J: TRBJ2-3; length: 15; size: NA; D: TRBD2; CDR3: CASSRLAGSTDTQYF; DNA: TGTGCCAGCAGTCGCCTAGCGGGGAGCACAGATACGCAGTATTTT
V: TRBV30; J: TRBJ1-2; length: 11; size: NA; D: TRBD1; CDR3: CACTGGEGYTF; DNA: TGTGCCTGCACAGGGGGCGAGGGCTACACCTTC